The 15 T cell receptor beta chains below all came from one sample that was sequenced in a study of T-cell memory formation after mild COVID-19. TCRdb re-called the 5' RACE reads through MiXCR, storing one row per CDR3 protein. This table holds hundreds of thousands of distinct CDR3 sequences, 20% found once. Sample: PBMCs or a T cell subset sorted from them (not recorded which). The receptors originated from an adult woman who had mild COVID-19 (a few samples of this study predate the infection). Cell type and time point are not known.

This sequence joins TRBV6-5 and TRBJ1-5; possibly TRBD1 for D (5 bases). The CDR3 consists of 13 residues. With 2 bases removed from V and 11 bases from J, the gap between germline ends came to 13 bases. CDR1 MNHEY and CDR2 SVGAGI come from the germline V gene. The CDR3 protein is CASSYGGETAQHF. In nucleotides, the CDR3 is TGTGCCAGCAGTTACGGAGGGGAGACAGCCCAGCATTTT.

This clonotype was observed a handful of times. V is TRBV6-5 and J is TRBJ1-1; 7 bases fit TRBD1. The ends lost 2 bases at V and 5 bases at J; junction bases unmatched: 8. The CDR3 is 15 amino acids. CDR1 is MNHEY and CDR2 is SVGAGI in the germline V gene. The CDR3 region has the DNA TGTGCCAGCAGTTACCGCCGACAGGGAGGGACTGAAGCTTTCTTT. Its translation is CASSYRRQGGTEAFF.

The chain carries TRBV14 and TRBJ1-1; D is ambiguous. Germline CDR1 reads SGHDN; CDR2 reads FVKESK. The CDR3 has 18 residues. V lost 0 bases to trimming and J lost 1 base, with 18 bases between them. The CDR3 DNA reads as TGTGCCAGCAGCCAAGATGTCGGGTTGAGTTGGGGGAACACTGAAGCTTTCTTT. As protein: CASSQDVGLSWGNTEAFF.

In its sample, this clonotype was seen a few times. The gene calls are TRBV4-1 and TRBJ1-2; 10 bases are shared with TRBD1. The CDR3 extends over 16 amino acids. The germline V gene encodes CDR1 MGHRA and CDR2 YSYEKL. Unmatched junction bases numbered 9, after V lost 1 base and J lost 7 bases. In DNA, the CDR3 is TGCGCCAGCAGCCAAGGAGCCGACAGGGGGCTGGGTGGCTACACCTTC. This gives the protein CASSQGADRGLGGYTF.

V and J are TRBV5-1 and TRBJ2-1, with TRBD2 matching 10 bases. CDR3 length: 15 residues. The V segment lost 0 bases and the J segment 6 bases; nucleotides outside the gene matches: 3. Germline V gene lookup returns CDR1 SGHRS and CDR2 YFSETQ. CDR3 coding DNA: TGCGCCAGCAGCTTGGAAGTAGCGGGGGGCAATGAGCAGTTCTTC. It codes for CASSLEVAGGNEQFF.

The sample holds many counts of this clonotype. The CDR3 nucleotides read TGCAGTGGCATGGGACTAGCGGGAGCAGTCTCCTACAATGAGCAGTTCTTC. This translates into CSGMGLAGAVSYNEQFF. The chain links TRBV20-1 to TRBJ2-1; 14 bases match TRBD2. The CDR3 runs 17 residues. CDR1 is DFQATT, CDR2 SNEGSKA, per germline (reference sequence). V trimming: 7 bases; J trimming: 0 bases; junction bases outside the gene matches: 8.

The rearrangement uses TRBV12-3 or TRBV12-4 and TRBJ2-5; D perhaps matches TRBD2 (5 bases). The V end was cut by 6 bases, the J end by 1 base, with 15 bases between. The CDR3 has 15 residues. CDR3 DNA sequence: TGTGCCAGCAGGACACTAGGACCGACCCAAGAGACCCAGTACTTC. This encodes CASRTLGPTQETQYF.

This clonotype was counted a few times. The chain employs TRBV15 and TRBJ2-7; D not resolved. There are 14 residues in the CDR3. Germline V lookup: CDR1 LNHNV, CDR2 YYDKDF (reference sequence). Trimming left V 5 bases short and J 5 bases short, with 16 bases between. CDR3: CATSRNTELDEQYF. DNA for the CDR3: TGTGCCACCAGCCGAAACACGGAGCTGGACGAGCAGTACTTC.

A few counts support this clonotype. The CDR3 DNA sequence: TGTGCCAGCAGCTTAGTGTCCGGGGCCGCGGTTAATGAGCAGTTCTTC. Translated: CASSLVSGAAVNEQFF. The J gene is TRBJ2-1, the V gene TRBV11-2; D could derive from TRBD1 or TRBD2 (5 bases each). The germline V gene encodes CDR1 SGHAT and CDR2 FQNNGV. V lost 1 base and J lost 7, with 17 bases in between. This CDR3 region has 16 residues.

The J gene is TRBJ2-1, the V gene TRBV18, with TRBD2 identical over 8 bases. Germline CDR1 and CDR2: KGHSH and LQKENI. The CDR3 runs to 16 residues. J lost 2 bases, V lost 0 bases, and 3 bases had no gene match. This CDR3 is CASSPPPGGPYNEQFF. The CDR3 nucleotides read TGTGCCAGCTCACCACCGCCGGGAGGGCCCTACAATGAGCAGTTCTTC.

The rearrangement links TRBV6-5 to TRBJ1-1; D possibly corresponds to TRBD1 (5 bases). V gave up 2 bases and J gave up 3 bases, with 16 bases separating them. The CDR3 sequence is 16 residues long. The germline CDR1 and CDR2 sequences are MNHEY and SVGAGI. CDR3 in amino acids: CASSYGVGPGDTEAFF. The CDR3 DNA sequence: TGTGCCAGCAGTTACGGCGTGGGACCCGGGGACACTGAAGCTTTCTTT.

This clonotype was seen only a few times. The chain uses TRBV6-1 and TRBJ2-7; TRBD1 is a possible D gene (5 bases). The CDR3 has 14 amino acids. Germline assignment: CDR1 MNHNS and CDR2 SASEGT. The ends were cut back, 2 bases at V and 3 bases at J, with 11 bases in the middle. The CDR3 nucleotides are TGTGCCAGCAGTGAATGGCAGGGAATCTACGAGCAGTACTTC. Protein sequence: CASSEWQGIYEQYF.

This clonotype was observed many times. The gene calls are TRBV10-3 and TRBJ1-1; 7 bases align to TRBD1. The CDR3 contains 21 residues. CDR1 and CDR2 (germline): ENHRY, SYGVKD. V gave up 3 bases and J gave up 6 bases; unmatched junction bases: 28. The CDR3 coding sequence is TGTGCCATCAGTGATAGAAGGGGTCGACAGGGAGGCCGTGGGGGTGTCTCTGAAGCTTTCTTT. Protein product: CAISDRRGRQGGRGGVSEAFF.

This sequence joins TRBV5-1 and TRBJ2-1, with 9 bases fitting TRBD1. This CDR3 has 14 residues. Germline CDR1 reads SGHRS; CDR2 reads YFSETQ. Losses at the gene ends were 4 bases for V and 5 bases for J; bases not matched to a gene: 4. The CDR3 DNA reads as TGCGCCAGCAGCGAGGGGACAGGGAACAATGAGCAGTTCTTC. Protein: CASSEGTGNNEQFF.

This chain joins TRBV12-3 or TRBV12-4 and TRBJ1-2; 8 bases map to TRBD1. This CDR3 has 15 amino acids. After removal of 3 bases from V and 4 bases from J, the junction contained 7 bases not matched to a gene. CDR3 DNA: TGTGCCAGCAGTTTCTCCGGGACAGGAGGCTATGGCTACACCTTC. Translation: CASSFSGTGGYGYTF.